This T cell receptor beta chain was profiled in a study of cytomegalovirus exposure and HLA in healthy donors. In regard to this clone: No antigen is known for it.

The donors were healthy bone marrow donors. The CDR3 runs to 15 residues. The germline gives CDR1 SEHNR, CDR2 FQNEAQ (reference sequence). Researchers ran the PCR with 60 Vbeta and 13 Jbeta primers. Some clones are missing from TCRdb's copy, which holds only in-frame ones; the method was immunoSEQ multiplex PCR. The sample carries about 140,000 clones, around 82% recorded once. The study, taken as a whole, reports: Several of the most significant clusters were apparently associated with common viral pathogens in a later analysis. The presence/absence work took it that sequencing depth was about the same across donors. Highly shared sequence variants in one cluster were likely a sequencing artifact.

This TCR was sampled from a man aged 35 to 55 in good health and CMV-seropositive. This chain joins TRBV7-9 and TRBJ2-5, with D maybe TRBD2 (5 bases). The tail of the sequence fits TRBJ2-7 better, so the J call may be wrong. What was sequenced was PBMCs. The CDR3 sequence: CASSFPQRFSYEQYF. In DNA form, the CDR3 reads TGTGCCAGCAGCTTCCCCCAGCGGTTCTCCTACGAGCAGTACTTC.